Following are 21 T cell receptor beta chains from one sample sequenced in a study of regulatory T cells in long-lasting Graves disease. iRepertoire HTBI primers and Arm-PCR of CDR3 regions built TCR beta libraries. Each CDR3 protein is one row after TCRdb ran MiXCR on the multiplex PCR reads. In the table there are 550,000 to 650,000 distinct CDR3 sequences, about 16% of which are singletons. Stated time point: newly diagnosed GD, antithyroid drugs for less than 3 months. RNA isolated from PBMCs was used to make the TCR library. The sample also formed part of further work on T cells in Graves' hyperthyroidism and ophthalmopathy.

The sample consisted of peripheral blood mononuclear cells (PBMCs), taken at new diagnosis, from a patient treated with antithyroid drugs. Source of these receptors: a man aged 18 to 30 with Graves disease.

This clonotype was detected ten times or more. V gene TRBV6-2 or TRBV6-3 combines with J gene TRBJ1-1; D gene ambiguous. Per the germline V gene, CDR1 is MNHEY and CDR2 is SVGEGT. V shed 7 bases and J shed 1 base, with 13 bases lying between them. CDR3 length equals 14 residues. The CDR3 DNA follows: TGTGCCAGCACCCTCCTAGCGGCGAACACTGAAGCTTTCTTT. It translates to CASTLLAANTEAFF.

The V and J genes are TRBV12-3 or TRBV12-4 and TRBJ2-3; TRBD1 or TRBD2 may be the D gene (5 bases each). The CDR3 loop spans 14 amino acids. Trimming removed 4 bases from V and 6 bases from J, with 14 bases in between. CDR3: CASSWTSKGDTQYF. The CDR3 nucleotides are TGTGCCAGCAGTTGGACTTCCAAGGGGGATACGCAGTATTTT.

This clonotype was seen many times. A junction boundary mismatches the germline segment, possibly from a read error. The chain employs TRBV5-1 and TRBJ2-5; D possibly uses TRBD1 or TRBD2 (5 bases each). This CDR3 is 14 amino acids long. CDR1 and CDR2 from the germline V gene are SGHRS and YFSETQ. CDR3 sequence: CASSLGGFQETQYF. Here the CDR3 DNA reads TGTGCCAGCAGTCTTGGGGGTTTCCAAGAGACCCAGTACTTC.

This clonotype was counted ten times or more. The chain uses TRBV18 and TRBJ1-5, with D possibly TRBD1 on 5 matching bases. V shed 9 bases and J shed 5 bases, with 14 bases lying between them. The CDR3 is 13 residues long. Germline assignment: CDR1 KGHSH and CDR2 LQKENI. CDR3 sequence reads: CASSQGADQPQHF. In nucleotides, the CDR3 is TGTGCCAGTTCCCAGGGAGCGGATCAGCCCCAGCATTTT.

This clonotype was detected many times. The rearrangement links TRBV7-9 to TRBJ2-7; tentatively, D is TRBD1 (6 bases). Germline values: CDR1 SEHNR, CDR2 FQNEAQ (reference sequence). V was cut by 0 bases and J by 2 bases, with 8 bases left in between. This CDR3 contains 14 residues. CDR3: CASSLATGTYEQYF. The DNA for the CDR3 is TGTGCCAGCAGCTTAGCTACAGGGACCTACGAGCAGTACTTC.

In its sample, this clonotype was seen many times. The chain couples TRBV30 to TRBJ1-1; unclear D gene. Germline assignment: CDR1 GTSNPN and CDR2 SVGIG (reference sequence). The CDR3 consists of 15 residues. V shed 0 bases and J shed 4 bases, with 15 bases lying between them. DNA of the CDR3: TGTGCCTGGAGTGTTGGAAGGGAAGGCGCCACTGAAGCTTTCTTT. This encodes CAWSVGREGATEAFF.

In this sample, this clonotype turned up a few times. V is TRBV9 and J is TRBJ2-5; D may be TRBD1 (6 bases). The CDR3 has 14 residues. CDR1 is SGDLS, CDR2 YYNGEE, per germline. The ends were cut back, 3 bases at V and 5 bases at J, with 14 bases in the middle. The CDR3, as DNA: TGTGCCAGCAGCGCCGAAGGGGGTCTCGAGACCCAGTACTTC. Encoded protein: CASSAEGGLETQYF.

This clonotype has more than one count but fewer than ten. V gene TRBV20-1 combines with J gene TRBJ1-1, with TRBD1 as a possible D gene (5 bases). V dropped 6 bases and J dropped 3 bases, with 11 bases sitting between them. The CDR3 is 12 residues long. From germline, CDR1 is DFQATT and CDR2 SNEGSKA (reference sequence). The CDR3 loop is CSAPDSYTEAFF. The CDR3 nucleotides read TGCAGTGCCCCCGACAGTTACACTGAAGCTTTCTTT.

The chain couples TRBV6-2 or TRBV6-3 to TRBJ2-1; 11 bases are shared with TRBD2. The length of the CDR3 is 16 residues. The germline V gene encodes CDR1 MNHEY and CDR2 SVGEGT. With 7 bases clipped from V and 3 bases from J, the junction kept 8 bases outside the gene matches. CDR3 bases: TGTGCCAGCACCATTTCCGGGACTAGCGGCTACAATGAGCAGTTCTTC. Translated: CASTISGTSGYNEQFF.

The chain has TRBV20-1 and TRBJ2-7; D is unresolved. V was shortened by 5 bases and J by 0 bases, with 14 bases between the two germline ends. CDR1 DFQATT and CDR2 SNEGSKA come from the germline V gene (reference sequence). The CDR3 sequence is 14 residues long. CDR3 nucleotides: TGCAGTGCTTCTATGGCCGAGTACTCCTACGAGCAGTACTTC. It translates to CSASMAEYSYEQYF.

This clonotype was seen repeatedly, ten times or more. This sequence joins TRBV12-3 or TRBV12-4 and TRBJ2-3; 8 bases map to TRBD2. The CDR3 runs 14 residues. The ends lost 8 bases at V and 6 bases at J; junction bases unmatched: 10. CDR3 DNA: TGTGCCAGCTTTTGGAGCGGGAGTGGGGATACGCAGTATTTT. Translated, it gives CASFWSGSGDTQYF.

This clonotype was recorded many times. The chain links TRBV30 to TRBJ2-1; 14 bases are a match to TRBD2. This CDR3 spans 15 amino acids. Germline-derived CDR1 and CDR2 are GTSNPN and SVGIG (reference sequence). Unmatched junction bases numbered 7, after V lost 4 bases and J lost 8 bases. This CDR3 is CAWKTSGRAGDEQFF. The CDR3, as DNA: TGTGCCTGGAAGACTAGCGGGAGGGCTGGGGATGAGCAGTTCTTC.

The sample holds many counts of this clonotype. The DNA of the CDR3 is TGCGCCAGCAGCTTCGGTGGGGCTAACACTGAAGCTTTCTTT. Its protein is CASSFGGANTEAFF. The chain carries TRBV5-1 and TRBJ1-1, with D possibly being TRBD1 (5 bases). The CDR3 totals 14 residues. Germline assignment: CDR1 SGHRS and CDR2 YFSETQ. The V gene lost 2 bases and the J gene lost 2 bases, with 10 bases spanning the gap.

There are many counts of this clonotype. The genes are TRBV29-1 and TRBJ1-2; D unresolved. The V gene's germline CDR1 is SQVTM and CDR2 ANQGSEA. The V end lost 6 bases, the J end lost 3 bases, and 14 bases lay between the germline ends. CDR3 length: 13 residues. The CDR3 DNA follows: TGCAGCGTGGCCTGGGCAGCCGACTATGGCTACACCTTC. This gives the protein CSVAWAADYGYTF. The full variable domain, completed using reference TRBV29-1 and TRBJ1-2, is SAVISQKPSRDICQRGTSLTIQCQVDSQVTMMFWYRQQPGQSLTLIATANQGSEATYESGFVIDKFPISRPNLTFSTLTVSNMSPEDSSIYLCSVAWAADYGYTFGSGTRLTVV.

The table lists this clonotype with many counts. The rearrangement joins TRBV29-1 to TRBJ2-7; D unresolved. Trimming cost V 4 bases and J 0 bases, with 13 bases left between them. CDR1 is SQVTM, CDR2 ANQGSEA, per germline. CDR3 length: 14 amino acids. The CDR3 nucleotides read TGCAGCGTTGTACGGCAAGTGGACTCCTACGAGCAGTACTTC. This translates into CSVVRQVDSYEQYF.

This clonotype was found a few times. This rearrangement joins TRBV5-1 to TRBJ1-4; D possibly corresponds to TRBD1 (6 bases). The germline V and J ends were trimmed by 0 bases and 8 bases, with 20 bases remaining between them. CDR3 size: 17 residues. Germline loops: CDR1 SGHRS, CDR2 YFSETQ. The CDR3: CASSLANGGQFSEKLFF. The CDR3 DNA reads as TGCGCCAGCAGCTTGGCCAATGGGGGCCAATTTTCGGAAAAACTGTTTTTT.

This clonotype was counted only a few times. The chain combines TRBV18 with TRBJ2-3, with D tentatively TRBD2 (6 bases). This CDR3 has 17 residues. Trimming shortened V by 3 bases and J by 8 bases, and 24 bases separated the two germline ends. Germline V CDR1 and CDR2: KGHSH, LQKENI. CDR3 sequence: CASSPSGSGPSGGTQYF. In DNA, the CDR3 is TGTGCCAGCTCACCGTCCGGTAGCGGCCCCTCCGGGGGTACGCAGTATTTT. The full variable domain, with the rest looked up from reference TRBV18 and TRBJ2-3, is NAGVMQNPRHLVRRRGQEARLRCSPMKGHSHVYWYRQLPEEGLKFMVYLQKENIIDESGMPKERFSAEFPKEGPSILRIQQVVRGDSAAYFCASSPSGSGPSGGTQYFGPGTRLTVL.

The rearrangement uses TRBV7-9 and TRBJ2-7; 9 nucleotides match TRBD1. The CDR3 contains 15 residues. Losses at the gene ends were 0 bases for V and 5 bases for J; bases not matched to a gene: 5. CDR1 is SEHNR, CDR2 FQNEAQ, per germline (reference sequence). The CDR3 reads CASSLAGTGTDEQYF. CDR3 in DNA: TGTGCCAGCAGCTTAGCGGGGACAGGGACGGACGAGCAGTACTTC.

This clonotype occurred many times. This chain uses TRBV6-2 or TRBV6-3 with TRBJ2-7, with no clear D. Trimming removed 2 bases at V and 2 bases at J, with 7 bases between. The CDR3 covers 13 residues. Germline V gene data show CDR1 as MNHEY and CDR2 as SVGEGT. The CDR3 protein is CASSYRVTYEQYF. The CDR3 nucleotides read TGTGCCAGCAGTTACAGGGTAACCTACGAGCAGTACTTC.

This clonotype was observed many times. The genes are TRBV12-5 and TRBJ2-7; the match to TRBD1 covers 12 bases. The V gene's germline CDR1 is LGHNT and CDR2 FRNRAP. CDR3 length: 15 amino acids. V trimming: 6 bases; J trimming: 6 bases; junction bases outside the gene matches: 9. This CDR3 reads CASGTSGQGAVEQYF. CDR3 coding DNA: TGTGCTAGTGGCACCTCGGGACAGGGGGCGGTCGAGCAGTACTTC.

The rearrangement links TRBV6-5 to TRBJ2-4; tentative D call: TRBD2 (5 bases). The CDR3 is 14 amino acids. V lost 0 bases, J lost 7 bases, and 10 bases lay in between. Germline loops: CDR1 MNHEY, CDR2 SVGAGI. The CDR3: CASSYSDYPNIQYF. DNA for the CDR3: TGTGCCAGCAGTTACTCCGACTACCCGAACATTCAGTACTTC.